The entry that follows covers one TCR beta chain sequence. This entry is derived from a study of blood T cell repertoires in COVID-19. Study-level background: Samples of COVID-19 (acute and convalescent) were obtained from the United States, Italy and Spain. In each case, the material was cDNA or gDNA derived from T cells, B-cell-depleted T cells, or PBMCs.

Looked up from germline, CDR1 is SGHDT and CDR2 is YYEEEE. The germline V and J ends were trimmed by 0 bases and 3 bases, with 16 bases remaining between them. The CDR3 extends over 16 amino acids. As handled by the study authors: The assay estimated nucleated cells by amplifying reference gene primers. The protocol was immunoSEQ multiplex PCR, while the TCRdb copy is restricted to in-frame clones and leaves out a portion. V and J calls and clone size follow that table, whereas D and trimming were derived from the DNA. Counted here are some 19,000 clones, about four fifths occurring once; the ten biggest clones make up 6% to 7%.

The chain has TRBV5-6 and TRBJ2-7, with unresolved D. The sequencing sample was made of peripheral blood. The receptor was isolated from a human donor in a cohort sampled during active COVID-19. CDR3 nucleotide sequence: TGTGCCAGCAGCTTGGTTGGTAGGAAATACTACTACGAGCAGTACTTC. This encodes CASSLVGRKYYYEQYF.